This is a list of T cell receptor beta chains from one sample in a study of vaccination and CD4 T cells after COVID-19. TCRdb analysed the PCR reads with MiXCR anew, one entry per CDR3 protein. Among about 21,000 distinct CDR3 sequences listed, roughly a quarter were seen once. No antigen is known for these receptors. The sequenced sample consisted of cultured CD4+ T cells from blood. The receptors were gathered from a human donor with COVID-19. CDR3s include the opening cysteine and the closing phenylalanine or tryptophan. A D gene is named only where the DNA matches it firmly. Size is omitted from some rows. Given values are once, few, many or a class for expanded clones.

V	size	J	D	CDR3	DNA
TRBV4-3	-	TRBJ1-2	-	CASSQDGRSYGYTF	TGCGCCAGCAGCCAAGATGGACGGTCCTATGGCTACACCTTC
TRBV5-4	few	TRBJ1-2	-	CASTFSGTTNYGYTF	TGTGCCAGCACCTTCTCGGGGACAACTAACTATGGCTACACCTTC
TRBV7-8	-	TRBJ2-1	-	CASSSGIGDTKGTISSYNEQFF	TGTGCCAGCAGCTCGGGTATTGGCGACACGAAAGGGACAATAAGCTCCTACAATGAGCAGTTCTTC
TRBV15	-	TRBJ1-2	TRBD1	CATSRAAQGAFFYGYTF	TGTGCCACCAGCAGAGCGGCGCAGGGGGCCTTTTTCTATGGCTACACCTTC
TRBV6-2/TRBV6-3	few	TRBJ1-1	TRBD1	CASTKTGTNTEAFF	TGTGCCAGCACCAAGACAGGGACGAACACTGAAGCTTTCTTT
TRBV19	-	TRBJ1-1	-	CASSTTYSPEAFF	TGTGCCAGTAGTACCACTTATAGCCCTGAAGCTTTCTTT
TRBV5-3	-	TRBJ2-2	TRBD2	CARSLDSGGRTGELFF	TGTGCCAGAAGCTTGGATAGCGGGGGGCGCACCGGGGAGCTGTTTTTT
TRBV2	few	TRBJ1-5	-	CASKPETYSNQPQHF	TGTGCCAGCAAGCCAGAAACTTATAGCAATCAGCCCCAGCATTTT
TRBV20-1	-	TRBJ2-5	TRBD2	CSAHLAGGRQETQYF	TGCAGTGCTCATCTAGCGGGGGGTAGGCAAGAGACCCAGTACTTC
TRBV27	-	TRBJ2-3	TRBD2	CASSALARGGADTQYF	TGTGCCAGCAGTGCTCTAGCTCGGGGAGGGGCAGATACGCAGTATTTT
TRBV6-2/TRBV6-3	-	TRBJ2-2	TRBD2	CASSPGTSPIAGELFF	TGTGCCAGCAGTCCCGGGACTAGTCCCATAGCCGGGGAGCTGTTTTTT
TRBV6-2/TRBV6-3	few	TRBJ1-1	-	CASSYSAGRSNTEAFF	TGTGCCAGCAGTTACTCCGCCGGACGGTCGAACACTGAAGCTTTCTTT
TRBV5-4	-	TRBJ1-2	-	CASSLAGRGNAYGYTF	TGTGCCAGCAGCTTGGCCGGGAGAGGGAACGCCTATGGCTACACCTTC
TRBV11-3	-	TRBJ1-1	TRBD1	CASSPPGTANTEAFF	TGTGCCAGCAGCCCCCCGGGGACAGCGAACACTGAAGCTTTCTTT
TRBV10-1	-	TRBJ1-1	-	CASREGRMNTEAFF	TGCGCCAGCAGGGAAGGACGGATGAACACTGAAGCTTTCTTT
TRBV29-1	-	TRBJ1-2	-	CSVLGRGGYTF	TGCAGCGTCCTCGGTCGCGGGGGCTACACCTTC
TRBV7-6	-	TRBJ2-5	-	CASSFRSTGTGLTQYF	TGTGCCAGCAGCTTTCGATCGACAGGCACAGGTTTGACCCAGTACTTC